One TCR beta chain is described in this entry. Libraries were prepared by immunoSEQ multiplex PCR; TCRdb keeps only in-frame clonotypes and omits some of them. There are a few hundred thousand clones in the sample; roughly 87% occur only once, and 5.5% to 6% lies in the top ten. This record belongs to a study of blood T cell repertoires in COVID-19. The V segment lost 1 base and the J segment 9 bases; nucleotides outside the gene matches: 7. The CDR3 is 16 residues long. Germline V gene sequence: CDR1 LGHDT, CDR2 YNNKEL (reference sequence). This chain uses TRBV3-1 (or the pseudogene TRBV3-2) with TRBJ1-6, with TRBD1 matching 9 bases. The sequence came from a woman under 40 who had recovered from COVID-19. The sample consisted of PBMCs or T cells enriched from blood (not recorded which). CDR3 DNA: TGTGCCAGCAGCCAAGGACCGGGACAGGGCTTTTCACCCCTCCACTTT. Translating it yields CASSQGPGQGFSPLHF.